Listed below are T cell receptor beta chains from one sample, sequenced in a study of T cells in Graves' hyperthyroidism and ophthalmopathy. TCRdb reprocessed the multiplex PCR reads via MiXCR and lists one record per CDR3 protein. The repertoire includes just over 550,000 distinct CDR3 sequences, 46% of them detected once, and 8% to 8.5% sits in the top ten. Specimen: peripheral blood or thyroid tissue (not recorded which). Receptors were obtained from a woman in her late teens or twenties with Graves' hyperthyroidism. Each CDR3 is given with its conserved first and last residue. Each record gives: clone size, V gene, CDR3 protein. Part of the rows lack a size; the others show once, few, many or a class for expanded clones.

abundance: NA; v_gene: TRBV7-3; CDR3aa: CASSAGTWETEAFF
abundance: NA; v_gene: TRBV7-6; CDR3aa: CASSPLSGTSGRDEQYF
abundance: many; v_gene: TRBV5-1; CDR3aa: CASADRAYEQYF
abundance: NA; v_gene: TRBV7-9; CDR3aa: CASSLTVNTGAFF
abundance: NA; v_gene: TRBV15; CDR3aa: CATSGRESGANVLTF
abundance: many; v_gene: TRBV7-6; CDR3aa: CASSFGQSYEQYF
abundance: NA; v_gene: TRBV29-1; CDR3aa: CSVEGPTGANVLTF
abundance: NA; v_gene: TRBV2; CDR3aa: CASKNGAGADALTF
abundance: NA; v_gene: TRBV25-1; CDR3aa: CASSFRDRGTSPLHF
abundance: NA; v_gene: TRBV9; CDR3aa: CASSVDGTGAYEQYF
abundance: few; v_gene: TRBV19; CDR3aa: CASRIRGNPGQPQHF
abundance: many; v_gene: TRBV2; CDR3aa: CASRQMQGGGYTF
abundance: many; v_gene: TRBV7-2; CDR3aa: CASSPHRDFGEQYF
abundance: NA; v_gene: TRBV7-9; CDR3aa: CASSQVWAGGASGANVLTF
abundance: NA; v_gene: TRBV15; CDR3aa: CATSKRQGANVLTF
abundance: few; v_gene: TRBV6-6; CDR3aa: CASSYARAPQHF
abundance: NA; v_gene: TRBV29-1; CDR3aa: CASRAGQSYEQYF
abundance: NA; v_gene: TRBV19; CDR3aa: CASSIDSYSNQPQHF
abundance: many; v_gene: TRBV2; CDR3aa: CASDQRSGNTIYF
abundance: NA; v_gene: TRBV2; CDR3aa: CASSISLAGATGELFF
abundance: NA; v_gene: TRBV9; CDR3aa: CASSALAANYEQYF
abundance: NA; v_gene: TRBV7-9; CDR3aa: CASSRTSGRAPHEQYF
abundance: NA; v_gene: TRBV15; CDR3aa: CATSRDGQGRSSGNTIYF
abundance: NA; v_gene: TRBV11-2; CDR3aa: CASRTIASVHYEQYF
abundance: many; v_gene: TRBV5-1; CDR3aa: CASSLDKNTEAFF
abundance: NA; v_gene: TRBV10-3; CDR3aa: CAWSVRGSQPQHF
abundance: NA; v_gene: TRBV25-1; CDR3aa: CASRDRLASYEQYF
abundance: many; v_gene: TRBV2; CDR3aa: CASSFPGETQYF
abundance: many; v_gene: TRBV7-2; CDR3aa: CASSLQVGNQPQHF
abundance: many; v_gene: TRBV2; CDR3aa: CASSDVRGNQPQHF
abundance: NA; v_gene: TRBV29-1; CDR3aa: CSVELGNPYEQYF
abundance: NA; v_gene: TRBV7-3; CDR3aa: CASSVRAQGGELFF
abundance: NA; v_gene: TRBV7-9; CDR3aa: CASSLSLTGASEKLFF
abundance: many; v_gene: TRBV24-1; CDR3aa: CATSGRGADQPQHF
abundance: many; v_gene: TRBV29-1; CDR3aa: CSVEIRGTYEQYF
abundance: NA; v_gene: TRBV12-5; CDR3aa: CASGLVGAPGYTF
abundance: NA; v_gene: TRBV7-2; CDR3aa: CASSRIGTGRNSPLHF
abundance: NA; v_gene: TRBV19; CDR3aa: CASSGTGTAPEKLFF
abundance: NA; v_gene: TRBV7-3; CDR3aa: CASSQAPGLAGGHHEQHF
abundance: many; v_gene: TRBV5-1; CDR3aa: CASSLTASSSGANVLTF
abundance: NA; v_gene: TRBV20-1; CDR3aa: CSARSAHSNTGELFF
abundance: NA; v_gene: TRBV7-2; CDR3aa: CASSDSTQGSGNTIYF
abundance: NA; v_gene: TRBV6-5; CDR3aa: CASRPGTRSGNTIYF
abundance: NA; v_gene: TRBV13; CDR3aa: CASSALSAANTGELFF
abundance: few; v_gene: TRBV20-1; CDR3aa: CSAETSYEQYF
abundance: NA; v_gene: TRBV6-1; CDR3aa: CASSLDRGYTEAFF
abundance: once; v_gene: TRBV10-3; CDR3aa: CAISEGGSGYTF
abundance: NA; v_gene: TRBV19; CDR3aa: CASSIDRELSEQYF
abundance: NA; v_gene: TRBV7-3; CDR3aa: CASSLSSAITQGLHRAQYF
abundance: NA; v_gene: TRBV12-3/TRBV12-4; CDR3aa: CASSLVIEGDNQPQHF
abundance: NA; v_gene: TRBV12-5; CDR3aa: CASGFSGELFF
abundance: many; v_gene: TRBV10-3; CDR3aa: CVIKSTGPNTIYF
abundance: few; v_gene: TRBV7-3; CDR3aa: CASSDRQGGRTGELFF
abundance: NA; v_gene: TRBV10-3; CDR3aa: CAISFGLARQETQYF
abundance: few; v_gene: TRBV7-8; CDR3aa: CASSFGLAGVNEQYF
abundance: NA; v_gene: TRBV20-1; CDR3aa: CSARDFTYNEQFF
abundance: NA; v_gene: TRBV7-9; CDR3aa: CASSRQFGAFF